The rows below give T cell receptor beta chains drawn from one sample of a study of hypomethylating agent response in myelodysplastic syndrome. Sequencing used immunoSEQ multiplex PCR; TCRdb keeps in-frame clones, though not all of them. The sample carries a few thousand clones, approximately 86% recorded once. Sequenced here: bone marrow, sampled before or after starting hypomethylating agent treatment for myelodysplastic syndrome (not recorded which). The receptors come from a human donor with myelodysplastic syndrome. The CDR3 runs from the conserved cysteine through the conserved F or W. The D gene is left open where the match is weak. Size tells how often a clone was seen (once, few, many) or the class of an expanded clone, and some rows leave it out.

clone size,V gene,J gene,D gene,CDR3 protein,CDR3 DNA
.,TRBV7-8,TRBJ1-1,TRBD1,CASSSTGGMNTEAFF,TGTGCCAGCAGCTCGACAGGGGGAATGAACACTGAAGCTTTCTTT
.,TRBV5-1,TRBJ1-1,.,CASSPDRPNTEAFF,TGCGCCAGCAGCCCTGACAGACCTAACACTGAAGCTTTCTTT
.,TRBV9,TRBJ2-2,.,CASRGGVGTGELFF,TGTGCCAGCAGAGGCGGGGTGGGCACCGGGGAGCTGTTTTTT
.,TRBV15,TRBJ1-4,.,CATSRDREGGNEKLFF,TGTGCCACCAGCAGAGATCGCGAGGGCGGAAATGAAAAACTGTTTTTT
few,TRBV5-4,TRBJ2-1,TRBD2,CASSTSGAGVGQFF,TGTGCCAGCAGTACTAGCGGGGCTGGGGTCGGGCAGTTCTTC
.,TRBV7-8,TRBJ1-3,.,CASSFNQGRNTIYF,TGTGCCAGCAGCTTTAACCAGGGGAGAAACACCATATATTTT
.,TRBV28,TRBJ2-7,TRBD2,CASRLAGRAYEQYF,TGTGCCAGCAGGTTAGCGGGTAGAGCCTACGAGCAGTACTTC
.,TRBV19,TRBJ2-6,.,CASSIGAGANVLTF,TGTGCCAGTAGTATAGGAGCCGGGGCCAACGTCCTGACTTTC
few,TRBV7-9,TRBJ2-7,.,CASGTGGTSYEQYF,TGTGCCAGCGGGACTGGCGGGACCTCCTACGAGCAGTACTTC
.,TRBV5-4,TRBJ2-2,.,CASSSPRTDANTGELFF,TGTGCCAGCAGCTCTCCCCGGACAGACGCGAACACCGGGGAGCTGTTTTTT
once,TRBV5-1,TRBJ2-2,.,CASSLEINTGELFF,TGCGCCAGCAGCTTGGAGATTAACACCGGGGAGCTGTTTTTT
.,TRBV7-2,TRBJ2-3,.,CASSRVGASTDTQYF,TGTGCCAGCAGCCGGGTGGGAGCTAGCACAGATACGCAGTATTTT
.,TRBV21-1,TRBJ1-4,.,CASSNETGRKLFF,TGTGCCAGCAGCAATGAGACAGGGCGAAAACTGTTTTTT
.,TRBV9,TRBJ2-7,.,CASSPAVGGGEQYF,TGTGCCAGCAGCCCCGCGGTAGGGGGTGGAGAGCAGTACTTC
once,TRBV29-1,TRBJ2-4,.,CSAPVRSDGKNIQYF,TGCAGCGCCCCCGTGAGATCGGACGGCAAAAACATTCAGTACTTC